These 7 T cell receptor beta chains were all obtained from the same sample, sequenced in a study of PD-1 blockade in classical Hodgkin lymphoma. There was relapse after autologous stem cell transplantation in every patient, and there was variation in brentuximab vedotin exposure. Produced via immunoSEQ multiplex PCR; TCRdb's table is partial and in-frame only. The data hold about 110,000 clones, with 89% observed a single time. The sequences come from peripheral blood mononuclear cells (PBMCs), collected before the second cycle of nivolumab. These receptors were taken from a human donor with classical Hodgkin lymphoma.

The gene calls are TRBV5-1 and TRBJ2-1; 10 bases are a match to TRBD2. Germline loops: CDR1 SGHRS, CDR2 YFSETQ. With V trimmed by 1 base and J by 0 bases, 1 base remained unmatched. The CDR3 has 16 amino acids. The CDR3 is CASSLPSGSSYNEQFF. DNA of the CDR3: TGCGCCAGCAGCTTGCCTAGCGGGAGCTCCTACAATGAGCAGTTCTTC.

The chain carries TRBV7-6 and TRBJ1-1, with no clear D. In germline, CDR1 is SGHVS, CDR2 FNYEAQ. Trimming removed 1 base at V and 10 bases at J, with 13 bases between. The CDR3 consists of 13 residues. CDR3: CASSLDLAPGAFF. Written as DNA, the CDR3 is TGTGCCAGCAGCTTAGATCTGGCTCCTGGAGCTTTCTTT.

The V and J genes are TRBV7-2 and TRBJ1-5; D not certain. The CDR3 has 13 amino acids. Germline CDR1 is SGHTA and CDR2 is FQGNSA. Deletions cut 3 bases from V and 7 bases from J, with 10 bases between. As DNA, the CDR3 is TGTGCCAGCAGCTTGGAGTTTGGACAGCCCCAGCATTTT. As protein: CASSLEFGQPQHF.

This clone occurred a few times. The rearrangement links TRBV4-3 to TRBJ1-2, with no clear D. Looked up from germline, CDR1 is LGHNA and CDR2 is YSLEER. Trimming took 1 base from V and 3 from J, leaving 9 bases between them. The CDR3 is 14 amino acids. This CDR3 is CASSQAHPDYGYTF. The CDR3 nucleotides read TGCGCCAGCAGCCAAGCACACCCAGACTATGGCTACACCTTC.

The V gene is TRBV5-5, the J gene TRBJ2-6, with D tentatively TRBD1 (6 bases). Germline loops: CDR1 SGHKS, CDR2 YYEKEE (reference sequence). Trimming shortened V by 0 bases and J by 0 bases, and 10 bases separated the two germline ends. There are 17 residues in the CDR3. The CDR3 reads CASSLVAGASGANVLTF. The CDR3 region has the DNA TGTGCCAGCAGCTTGGTAGCAGGGGCCTCTGGGGCCAACGTCCTGACTTTC. The complete variable domain, with remaining parts taken from reference TRBV5-5 and TRBJ2-6, reads DAGVTQSPTHLIKTRGQQVTLRCSPISGHKSVSWYQQVLGQGPQFIFQYYEKEERGRGNFPDRFSARQFPNYSSELNVNALLLGDSALYLCASSLVAGASGANVLTFGAGSRLTVL.

This clone was observed a few times. The chain has TRBV27 and TRBJ2-7, with D unresolved. V was cut by 2 bases and J by 6 bases, with 11 bases left in between. The germline CDR1 and CDR2 sequences are MNHEY and SMNVEV (reference sequence). CDR3 size: 13 residues. The CDR3 coding sequence is TGTGCCAGCAGTTTAATGAGTTCCGGCGAGCAGTACTTC. Protein product: CASSLMSSGEQYF.

Written as DNA, the CDR3 is TGTGCCAGCAGTTCACCCCCGCAGGGTTTGGGCTATGGCTACACCTTC. Its protein product is CASSSPPQGLGYGYTF. The chain links TRBV27 to TRBJ1-2; D might be TRBD1 (5 bases). Trimming took 4 bases from V and 4 from J, leaving 19 bases between them. The CDR3 spans 16 residues. Germline-derived CDR1 and CDR2 are MNHEY and SMNVEV (reference sequence).